One and the same sample provided the 23 T cell receptor beta chains below, sequenced in a study of control samples from healthy donors and cancer patients. Generated by immunoSEQ multiplex PCR, the TCRdb table keeps only in-frame clones and is missing some. The table has under 200,000 clones, 80% to 95% seen once; the top ten hold about 4%. The sample consisted of blood. These TCRs come from a woman aged 60-75 years in good health.

The chain is built from TRBV2 and TRBJ2-7; maybe TRBD1 (6 bases). The CDR3 runs 11 residues. V gave up 6 bases and J gave up 9 bases, with 12 bases separating them. Germline V gives CDR1 SNHLY, CDR2 FYNNEI. Here the CDR3 reads CASSLLGGQYF. For the CDR3, the DNA is TGTGCCAGCAGCCTCCTAGGGGGGCAGTACTTC.

The chain has TRBV5-6 and TRBJ2-1; 16 bases map to TRBD2. Germline V gene lookup returns CDR1 SGHDT and CDR2 YYEEEE. V shed 3 bases and J 2 bases; nucleotides not matched to a gene: 5. The CDR3 length is 18 residues. As DNA, the CDR3 is TGTGCCAGCAGCTACGGGACTAGCGGGGGGGCGACCTACAATGAGCAGTTCTTC. It encodes CASSYGTSGGATYNEQFF.

The rearrangement joins TRBV3-1 (or the pseudogene TRBV3-2) to TRBJ1-5; 9 nucleotides agree with TRBD1. J gave up 5 bases and V 3 bases, and 5 bases lay outside the gene matches. The germline gives CDR1 LGHDT, CDR2 YNNKEL (reference sequence). CDR3 length equals 15 residues. In DNA form, the CDR3 reads TGTGCCAGCAGCCATGGGGACAGGGCACATCAGCCCCAGCATTTT. Translating gives CASSHGDRAHQPQHF.

Here the CDR3 DNA reads TGTGCCAGCAGACAGGGGTTTAACACCGGGGAGCTGTTTTTT. Translation: CASRQGFNTGELFF. The V call is TRBV11-2, the J call TRBJ2-2; 7 bases align to TRBD1. Germline V gene lookup returns CDR1 SGHAT and CDR2 FQNNGV. Trimming cost V 6 bases and J 2 bases; bases outside gene matches: 3. The CDR3 spans 14 residues.

The chain combines TRBV13 with TRBJ1-6; tentative D call: TRBD1 (5 bases). V was trimmed by 0 bases and J by 5 bases, leaving 14 bases between them. Germline loops: CDR1 PRHDT, CDR2 FYEKMQ (reference sequence). The CDR3 spans 17 residues. CDR3 sequence reads: CASSLGRVGRNNSPLHF. CDR3 DNA sequence: TGTGCCAGCAGCTTAGGCAGGGTAGGCAGGAATAATTCACCCCTCCACTTT.

The J gene is TRBJ1-2, the V gene TRBV3-1 (or the pseudogene TRBV3-2); D perhaps matches TRBD1 (5 bases). CDR1 is LGHDT and CDR2 is YNNKEL in the germline V gene (reference sequence). The CDR3 sequence is 14 residues long. Deletions cut 0 bases from V and 4 bases from J, with 9 bases between. The CDR3 region is CASSQDQDTYGYTF. As DNA, the CDR3 is TGTGCCAGCAGCCAAGATCAGGACACCTATGGCTACACCTTC.

The V and J genes are TRBV6-1 and TRBJ1-5, with no clear D. CDR3 length: 15 amino acids. The ends were cut back, 0 bases at V and 6 bases at J, with 12 bases in the middle. Germline V gene lookup returns CDR1 MNHNS and CDR2 SASEGT. DNA of the CDR3: TGTGCCAGCAGTGAAGCGGAGTTTTCTCCTCAGCCCCAGCATTTT. Amino acids: CASSEAEFSPQPQHF.

The gene calls are TRBV5-6 and TRBJ1-5; D may be TRBD1 (5 bases). Germline V gene sequence: CDR1 SGHDT, CDR2 YYEEEE. The ends were cut back, 1 base at V and 0 bases at J, with 17 bases in the middle. There are 18 residues in the CDR3. CDR3 sequence reads: CASSLWGSVPYSNQPQHF. In DNA form, the CDR3 reads TGTGCCAGCAGCTTGTGGGGGAGCGTCCCTTATAGCAATCAGCCCCAGCATTTT.

The gene calls are TRBV4-2 and TRBJ2-7; D tentatively fits TRBD1 or TRBD2 (5 bases each). This CDR3 contains 15 residues. Germline V CDR1 and CDR2: LGHNA, YNFKEQ. V was pared by 1 base and J by 3 bases, with 13 bases between. The CDR3 DNA reads TGTGCCAGCAGCCAAGCCCCGGGGCAGGGCTACGAGCAGTACTTC. It translates to CASSQAPGQGYEQYF.

J is TRBJ1-4 and V is TRBV4-2, with 7 nucleotides matching TRBD1. CDR1 LGHNA and CDR2 YNFKEQ come from the germline V gene. There are 18 residues in the CDR3. The trim removed 4 bases at V and 2 bases at J, leaving 13 bases unmatched. The CDR3 region has the DNA TGTGCCAGCAGCCCCACTGATGGACAGGCCTGGACTAATGAAAAACTGTTTTTT. Translated: CASSPTDGQAWTNEKLFF.

The V and J genes are TRBV3-1 (or the pseudogene TRBV3-2) and TRBJ1-3; TRBD1 might be the D (6 bases). The CDR3 is 13 amino acids. Between the trimmed V and J ends, which lost 0 bases and 7 bases, there was a span of 7 bases. The germline V gene has CDR1 LGHDT and CDR2 YNNKEL (reference sequence). The CDR3 sequence is CASSQDQGNTIYF. CDR3 in DNA: TGTGCCAGCAGCCAAGATCAGGGGAACACCATATATTTT.

This clone has only one observation. This chain links TRBV12-3 or TRBV12-4 with TRBJ2-7; no definite D call. The CDR3 contains 13 residues. V was cut by 2 bases and J by 6 bases, with 11 bases left in between. The CDR3 DNA is TGTGCCAGCAGTTTACCTTTAAACCTCGAGCAGTACTTC. It codes for CASSLPLNLEQYF.

The J gene is TRBJ2-3, the V gene TRBV19; no reliable D call. The germline V gene has CDR1 LNHDA and CDR2 SQIVND (reference sequence). V dropped 4 bases and J dropped 5 bases, with 4 bases sitting between them. The CDR3 is 11 amino acids. The CDR3 nucleotides are TGTGCCAGTAGTAACAGAGATACGCAGTATTTT. Translated, it gives CASSNRDTQYF.

The rearrangement joins TRBV5-1 to TRBJ2-1; the match to TRBD2 covers 10 bases. The CDR3 runs to 14 residues. The ends lost 4 bases at V and 12 bases at J; junction bases unmatched: 10. Germline values: CDR1 SGHRS, CDR2 YFSETQ. The CDR3 reads CASSQGTSETPQFF. The CDR3 nucleotides are TGCGCCAGCAGCCAAGGGACTAGCGAAACCCCGCAGTTCTTC.

The chain has TRBV4-3 and TRBJ2-3, with D unclear. Germline V CDR1 and CDR2: LGHNA, YSLEER. Trimming shortened V by 2 bases and J by 3 bases, and 0 bases separated the two germline ends. The CDR3 spans 11 residues. CDR3 protein: CASSQTDTQYF. CDR3 bases: TGCGCCAGCAGCCAAACAGATACGCAGTATTTT.

The rearrangement links TRBV29-1 to TRBJ1-1, with D hard to call. Germline V gene sequence: CDR1 SQVTM, CDR2 ANQGSEA. The CDR3 contains 12 residues. V lost 8 bases and J 0 bases, leaving 10 bases between the germline ends. The CDR3 nucleotides are TGCAGCCCCTCGAACTTGAACACTGAAGCTTTCTTT. Its translation is CSPSNLNTEAFF.

V gene TRBV14 combines with J gene TRBJ2-2; D gene unclear. CDR1 SGHDN and CDR2 FVKESK come from the germline V gene. V was pared by 1 base and J by 6 bases, with 18 bases between. This CDR3 has 17 amino acids. CDR3 loop: CASSQGTLPHGPGELFF. CDR3 in DNA: TGTGCCAGCAGCCAAGGGACCCTCCCCCATGGTCCCGGGGAGCTGTTTTTT.

V gene TRBV9 combines with J gene TRBJ1-2; TRBD1 agrees at 10 bases. J gave up 1 base and V 3 bases, and 3 bases lay outside the gene matches. Germline CDR1 and CDR2: SGDLS and YYNGEE. This CDR3 is built from 15 residues. The CDR3 spells CASSAGQGNNYGYTF. In nucleotides, the CDR3 is TGTGCCAGCAGCGCGGGACAGGGGAATAACTATGGCTACACCTTC.

This chain joins TRBV18 and TRBJ2-5; D may be TRBD2 (6 bases). With 2 bases removed from V and 5 bases from J, the gap between germline ends came to 12 bases. This CDR3 region has 14 residues. The V gene's germline CDR1 is KGHSH and CDR2 LQKENI. The CDR3 nucleotides read TGTGCCAGCTCACCAGGGACTGGAACGGAGACCCAGTACTTC. This encodes CASSPGTGTETQYF.

The chain joins TRBV2 to TRBJ2-1; 15 bases map to TRBD2. V shed 5 bases and J 8 bases; nucleotides not matched to a gene: 4. Per germline, CDR1 SNHLY and CDR2 FYNNEI. This CDR3 has 15 amino acids. CDR3 sequence: CASSRTSGGVYEQFF. As DNA, the CDR3 is TGTGCCAGCAGTCGGACTAGCGGGGGGGTCTATGAGCAGTTCTTC.

V usage is TRBV6-2 or TRBV6-3 and J usage is TRBJ1-5; 7 bases align to TRBD1. Per the germline V gene, CDR1 is MNHEY and CDR2 is SVGEGT. Unmatched junction bases numbered 5, after V lost 3 bases and J lost 6 bases. The CDR3 has 14 amino acids. CDR3 protein: CASSYPGTVQPQHF. Written as DNA, the CDR3 is TGTGCCAGCAGTTATCCCGGGACAGTTCAGCCCCAGCATTTT.

The chain recombines TRBV2 with TRBJ2-2; D gene uncertain. The germline V gene has CDR1 SNHLY and CDR2 FYNNEI. There are 15 residues in the CDR3. Trimming cost V 2 bases and J 5 bases, with 12 bases left between them. In DNA, the CDR3 is TGTGCCAGCAGTGAATACACTCTCGGGACCGGGGAGCTGTTTTTT. Its translation: CASSEYTLGTGELFF. Full variable domain (rest looked up from reference TRBV2 and TRBJ2-2): EPEVTQTPSHQVTQMGQEVILRCVPISNHLYFYWYRQILGQKVEFLVSFYNNEISEKSEIFDDQFSVERPDGSNFTLKIRSTKLEDSAMYFCASSEYTLGTGELFFGEGSRLTVL.

The genes are TRBV10-3 and TRBJ1-4; D ambiguous. The V gene's germline CDR1 is ENHRY and CDR2 SYGVKD. The CDR3 has 16 residues. V shed 7 bases and J shed 0 bases, with 15 bases lying between them. The CDR3 protein is CAITRGPITTNEKLFF. DNA of the CDR3: TGTGCCATCACACGGGGTCCGATTACAACTAATGAAAAACTGTTTTTT.